The 9 T cell receptor beta chains below come from one sample, sequenced in a study of T cell changes during pregnancy in multiple sclerosis (dated by TCRdb to between 2018 and 2021). The library was built by means of the immunoSEQ multiplex PCR assay. This immuneACCESS table, as held by TCRdb, lists in-frame sequences with V and J called but not all clones. Of the missing ones, under half trace to an unresolved V gene in checked studies; the others have no known cause. The sample contains 45,000 to 55,000 clones, 92% of them found a single time. Of the sample, around 0.16% falls within the top ten clones. Sequenced material: CD4+ T cells from peripheral blood mononuclear cells, taken after pregnancy. These receptors were collected from a female donor in good health, enrolled as a control in a pregnancy study.

The chain carries TRBV18 and TRBJ1-5, with D hard to call. Germline V gene sequence: CDR1 KGHSH, CDR2 LQKENI. Trimming stripped 3 bases from V and 4 bases from J, with 7 bases between. The CDR3 is made up of 13 amino acids. CDR3 DNA: TGTGCCAGCTCACCGACACGGAATCAGCCCCAGCATTTT. Translation: CASSPTRNQPQHF.

The chain couples TRBV10-3 to TRBJ2-7; D unclear. The CDR3 totals 15 residues. Germline lookup yields CDR1 ENHRY and CDR2 SYGVKD. The V and J ends lost 0 bases and 5 bases respectively, with 14 bases between them. For the CDR3, the DNA is TGTGCCATCAGTGAGTCATTTTTGATTCAGAACGAGCAGTACTTC. This gives the protein CAISESFLIQNEQYF.

This clone was seen once. The chain uses TRBV25-1 and TRBJ1-2; D uncertain. Trimming shortened V by 3 bases and J by 0 bases, and 8 bases separated the two germline ends. Germline V gives CDR1 MGHDK, CDR2 SYGVNS. The CDR3 runs to 14 residues. DNA of the CDR3: TGTGCCAGCAGTGATTGGGCAGCTAACTATGGCTACACCTTC. Its protein is CASSDWAANYGYTF.

The chain employs TRBV6-5 and TRBJ1-5; 10 nucleotides match TRBD1. The CDR3 extends over 15 amino acids. CDR1 is MNHEY and CDR2 is SVGAGI in the germline V gene. V dropped 6 bases and J dropped 5; count of bases not matched to a gene: 7. CDR3 region: CASSMTGGAHQPQHF. The CDR3 DNA reads TGTGCCAGCAGCATGACAGGGGGCGCGCATCAGCCCCAGCATTTT.

The CDR3 loop is CASSFRAQGYEQYF. The CDR3 nucleotides are TGTGCCAGCAGCTTCCGTGCCCAGGGCTACGAGCAGTACTTC. The chain joins TRBV7-2 to TRBJ2-7; the D gene is possibly TRBD1 (5 bases). Trimming cost V 3 bases and J 3 bases, with 12 bases left between them. CDR1 and CDR2 from the germline V gene are SGHTA and FQGNSA. This CDR3 region has 14 residues.

The chain recombines TRBV7-2 with TRBJ1-1; 7 positions agree with TRBD1. This CDR3 has 15 amino acids. Trimming cost V 2 bases and J 2 bases; bases outside gene matches: 5. The germline V gene has CDR1 SGHTA and CDR2 FQGNSA. The CDR3 bases are TGTGCCAGCAGCTTAAGAACAGGGGTTAACACTGAAGCTTTCTTT. This encodes CASSLRTGVNTEAFF.

This rearrangement joins TRBV4-2 to TRBJ1-2; 8 bases are shared with TRBD1. The CDR3 is made up of 13 amino acids. Germline V lookup: CDR1 LGHNA, CDR2 YNFKEQ. The V gene end was trimmed by 2 bases and the J gene end by 6 bases; junction bases not matched to a gene: 2. As DNA, the CDR3 is TGTGCCAGCAGCCAACAGGGGGCTGATGGCTACACCTTC. It specifies CASSQQGADGYTF.

The chain combines TRBV11-2 with TRBJ1-2; maybe TRBD1 (6 bases). Germline values: CDR1 SGHAT, CDR2 FQNNGV. The CDR3 length is 16 residues. With 5 bases removed from V and 4 bases from J, the gap between germline ends came to 20 bases. The CDR3 sequence: CASSQRGYREGYGYTF. As DNA, the CDR3 is TGTGCCAGCAGCCAGAGAGGATACAGGGAAGGCTATGGCTACACCTTC. The entire variable domain, with the rest obtained from reference TRBV11-2 and TRBJ1-2, is as follows: EAGVAQSPRYKIIEKRQSVAFWCNPISGHATLYWYQQILGQGPKLLIQFQNNGVVDDSQLPKDRFSAERLKGVDSTLKIQPAKLEDSAVYLCASSQRGYREGYGYTFGSGTRLTVV.

This clone was seen a single time. The chain recombines TRBV4-1 with TRBJ2-2; TRBD2 aligns across 10 bases. From germline, CDR1 is MGHRA and CDR2 YSYEKL. The CDR3 contains 20 residues. J lost 0 bases, V lost 1 base, and 11 bases had no gene match. This CDR3 reads CASSQGTSGSLTPNTGELFF. Written as DNA, the CDR3 is TGCGCCAGCAGCCAAGGGACTAGCGGAAGTCTAACCCCGAACACCGGGGAGCTGTTTTTT.